This passage covers 29 T cell receptor beta chains from one sample sequenced in a study of blood T cell repertoires in COVID-19. Using immunoSEQ multiplex PCR, the repertoire was profiled, and TCRdb retains in-frame clones only, with some absent. The sample contains around 480,000 clones, 70% to 90% of which appear only once. Sample: peripheral blood. These receptors were obtained from a woman in her forties or fifties with COVID-19, enrolled during active disease.

V gene TRBV3-1 (or the pseudogene TRBV3-2) combines with J gene TRBJ2-1; TRBD1 aligns across 7 bases. V trimming: 3 bases; J trimming: 0 bases; junction bases outside the gene matches: 8. Germline V gene sequence: CDR1 LGHDT, CDR2 YNNKEL (reference sequence). The CDR3 is made up of 17 amino acids. The CDR3 loop is CASSHHKTGISYNEQFF. CDR3 bases: TGTGCCAGCAGCCACCACAAGACAGGGATCTCCTACAATGAGCAGTTCTTC.

The chain couples TRBV3-1 (or the pseudogene TRBV3-2) to TRBJ2-2; tentatively, D is TRBD1 (5 bases). The germline V and J ends were trimmed by 3 bases and 3 bases, with 8 bases remaining between them. This CDR3 is built from 14 residues. Germline CDR1 LGHDT, CDR2 YNNKEL (reference sequence). The CDR3 DNA sequence: TGTGCCAGCAGCCAGGCAGGGTACACCGGGGAGCTGTTTTTT. It specifies CASSQAGYTGELFF.

The rearrangement joins TRBV7-2 to TRBJ2-5; D might be TRBD1 (6 bases). Germline V gene data show CDR1 as SGHTA and CDR2 as FQGNSA. Deletions cut 2 bases from V and 3 bases from J, with 13 bases between. This CDR3 contains 15 residues. The CDR3 nucleotides read TGTGCCAGCAGCTTATGGACAGAGGACAAAGAGACCCAGTACTTC. Translated: CASSLWTEDKETQYF.

The CDR3 bases are TGTGCCAGCAGCTTAGCGGGGCTCAATGAGCAGTTCTTC. Amino acids: CASSLAGLNEQFF. V usage is TRBV7-3 and J usage is TRBJ2-1, with D possibly matching TRBD2 (6 bases). This CDR3 has 13 amino acids. The V end was cut by 2 bases, the J end by 6 bases, with 8 bases between. Per the germline V gene, CDR1 is SGHTA and CDR2 is FQGTGA.

This chain's CDR3 is CAWSVLTPGDTQYF. The CDR3 coding sequence is TGTGCCTGGAGTGTACTAACGCCCGGGGATACGCAGTATTTT. The rearrangement links TRBV30 to TRBJ2-3, with unresolved D. V gave up 0 bases and J gave up 6 bases, with 13 bases separating them. This CDR3 comprises 14 residues. Germline V gene lookup returns CDR1 GTSNPN and CDR2 SVGIG (reference sequence).

The rearrangement uses TRBV11-2 and TRBJ2-5; tentative D call: TRBD1 (7 bases). V lost 6 bases and J lost 0, with 14 bases in between. Looked up from germline, CDR1 is SGHAT and CDR2 is FQNNGV. This CDR3 contains 15 residues. The CDR3 region is CASSRGGTDQETQYF. CDR3 nucleotide sequence: TGTGCCAGCAGTCGGGGCGGGACAGACCAAGAGACCCAGTACTTC.

This chain links TRBV24-1 with TRBJ2-3, with 9 nucleotides matching TRBD2. Germline CDR1 and CDR2: KGHDR and SFDVKD. Trimming took 3 bases from V and 3 from J; bases not matched to a gene: 6. CDR3 length equals 16 residues. The CDR3 DNA follows: TGTGCCACCAGTGATAGTTTAGCGGGGGCGACAGATACGCAGTATTTT. Its translation is CATSDSLAGATDTQYF.

A word on this clone: Other nucleotide sequences in the sample specify the same CDR3. V and J are TRBV7-9 and TRBJ1-1; no firm D call. Trimming pared 1 base from V and 1 base from J, leaving 7 bases between. The CDR3 is made up of 14 amino acids. Germline V gene sequence: CDR1 SEHNR, CDR2 FQNEAQ (reference sequence). CDR3 in amino acids: CASSLGSRNTEAFF. The CDR3 DNA follows: TGTGCCAGCAGCTTAGGGTCCAGGAACACTGAAGCTTTCTTT.

V usage is TRBV28 and J usage is TRBJ1-2; 10 nucleotides agree with TRBD1. Germline loops: CDR1 MDHEN, CDR2 SYDVKM. J lost 9 bases, V lost 4 bases, and 2 bases had no gene match. CDR3 size: 12 residues. The CDR3 sequence: CASSSDRGRYTF. Written as DNA, the CDR3 is TGTGCCAGCAGTTCTGACAGGGGGCGCTACACCTTC.

This chain connects TRBV5-5 to TRBJ2-3; a weak D match, TRBD1 (5 bases). From germline, CDR1 is SGHKS and CDR2 YYEKEE (reference sequence). Trimming left V 5 bases short and J 2 bases short, with 15 bases between. The CDR3 sequence is 15 residues long. The CDR3 nucleotides read TGTGCCAGCAGTTCGATTACAGGAGACACAGATACGCAGTATTTT. Translation gives CASSSITGDTDTQYF.

The J gene is TRBJ2-1, the V gene TRBV5-4, with D perhaps TRBD1 (6 bases). Looked up from germline, CDR1 is SGHNT and CDR2 is YYREEE (reference sequence). CDR3 length: 17 amino acids. Trimming left V 2 bases short and J 0 bases short, with 15 bases between. The CDR3 nucleotides are TGTGCCAGCAGCTTCGCAGGGGCGATCAGCTCCTACAATGAGCAGTTCTTC. This gives the protein CASSFAGAISSYNEQFF.

The V gene is TRBV19, the J gene TRBJ2-7, with a possible D match to TRBD2 (6 bases). Trimming left V 5 bases short and J 5 bases short, with 16 bases between. The CDR3 covers 14 residues. Germline V gene data show CDR1 as LNHDA and CDR2 as SQIVND (reference sequence). CDR3 sequence: CASSRWVGEDEQYF. The CDR3 DNA reads as TGTGCCAGTAGTCGTTGGGTTGGGGAGGACGAGCAGTACTTC.

This clone was picked up one time. The genes are TRBV7-9 and TRBJ1-2; no clear D. Trimming left V 5 bases short and J 0 bases short, with 10 bases between. CDR1 is SEHNR, CDR2 FQNEAQ, per germline (reference sequence). The CDR3 sequence is 14 residues long. CDR3 in amino acids: CASSLGITNYGYTF. In DNA form, the CDR3 reads TGTGCCAGCAGCCTGGGCATCACTAACTATGGCTACACCTTC.

J is TRBJ2-3 and V is TRBV19, with TRBD1 matching 11 bases. Unmatched junction bases numbered 11, after V lost 7 bases and J lost 5 bases. This CDR3 region has 16 residues. CDR1 is LNHDA and CDR2 is SQIVND in the germline V gene (reference sequence). CDR3 amino acids: CASTPRRDRGEDTQYF. As DNA, the CDR3 is TGTGCCAGTACCCCCCGGCGGGACAGGGGGGAAGATACGCAGTATTTT.

The chain combines TRBV11-3 with TRBJ2-3, with TRBD2 as a possible D gene (7 bases). Germline CDR1 SGHNT, CDR2 YENEEA. Trimming removed 2 bases from V and 5 bases from J, with 11 bases in between. The CDR3 length is 14 residues. Here the CDR3 reads CASSLRGAVDTQYF. CDR3 nucleotide sequence: TGTGCCAGCAGCTTACGGGGGGCGGTAGATACGCAGTATTTT.

The rearrangement links TRBV27 to TRBJ2-7; tentative D call: TRBD1 (6 bases). This CDR3 comprises 15 residues. Trimming cost V 5 bases and J 2 bases, with 16 bases left between them. Germline CDR1 and CDR2: MNHEY and SMNVEV (reference sequence). This chain's CDR3 is CASSPLGAVTYEQYF. The CDR3, as DNA: TGTGCCAGCAGTCCGCTGGGGGCAGTCACCTACGAGCAGTACTTC.

CDR3 DNA sequence: TGTGCCAGCAGCCCAACGCCATCGACAGCGAACACCGGGGAGCTGTTTTTT. This encodes CASSPTPSTANTGELFF. The chain has TRBV5-4 and TRBJ2-2, with D tentatively TRBD1 (5 bases). Germline CDR1 is SGHNT and CDR2 is YYREEE (reference sequence). The germline V and J ends were trimmed by 4 bases and 0 bases, with 16 bases remaining between them. The CDR3 runs to 17 residues. The full variable domain, completed using reference TRBV5-4 and TRBJ2-2, is ETGVTQSPTHLIKTRGQQVTLRCSSQSGHNTVSWYQQALGQGPQFIFQYYREEENGRGNFPPRFSGLQFPNYSSELNVNALELDDSALYLCASSPTPSTANTGELFFGEGSRLTVL.

Here the CDR3 reads CASSYTREGGYTF. The CDR3 region has the DNA TGTGCCAGCAGTTACACGAGGGAGGGTGGCTACACCTTC. V gene TRBV6-5 combines with J gene TRBJ1-2; no clear D gene. The CDR3 length is 13 residues. Per germline, CDR1 MNHEY and CDR2 SVGAGI. V was clipped by 2 bases and J by 7 bases, with 11 bases between them.

This clone was seen more than once but under ten times. The chain uses TRBV11-2 and TRBJ1-2; unclear D gene. Between the trimmed V and J ends, which lost 2 bases and 5 bases, there was a span of 9 bases. The CDR3 length is 13 residues. The V gene's germline CDR1 is SGHAT and CDR2 FQNNGV. CDR3 loop: CASSLNGGYGYTF. The DNA for the CDR3 is TGTGCCAGCAGCTTAAACGGAGGATATGGCTACACCTTC.

The V call is TRBV19, the J call TRBJ2-5, with D tentatively TRBD1 (6 bases). Trimming took off 3 bases at V and 5 bases at J, with 13 bases between the two ends. From germline, CDR1 is LNHDA and CDR2 SQIVND (reference sequence). This CDR3 is built from 14 residues. DNA for the CDR3: TGTGCCAGTAGTATTGCAGGGGTCGGTGAGACCCAGTACTTC. Translation: CASSIAGVGETQYF.

This chain connects TRBV6-5 to TRBJ1-3; the match to TRBD1 covers 8 bases. The CDR3 is 14 residues long. Trimming took 7 bases from V and 2 from J; bases not matched to a gene: 4. CDR1 MNHEY and CDR2 SVGAGI come from the germline V gene. The chain's CDR3 is CASTLTGAGNTIYF. CDR3 nucleotides: TGTGCCAGCACCCTGACAGGGGCTGGAAACACCATATATTTT.

Only one count was recorded for this clone. The CDR3 DNA reads as TGTGCCAGCAGGAAAGGACTCCTTACCGGGGAGCTGTTTTTT. This translates into CASRKGLLTGELFF. V gene TRBV2 combines with J gene TRBJ2-2, with D possibly TRBD2 on 5 matching bases. The CDR3 has 14 amino acids. CDR1 and CDR2 from the germline V gene are SNHLY and FYNNEI. V lost 6 bases, J lost 5 bases, and 13 bases lay in between.

The chain has TRBV5-5 and TRBJ2-7; tentative D call: TRBD2 (5 bases). The CDR3 covers 14 residues. The germline V and J ends were trimmed by 0 bases and 2 bases, with 9 bases remaining between them. The germline gives CDR1 SGHKS, CDR2 YYEKEE (reference sequence). CDR3 in amino acids: CASSLVGEAYEQYF. The CDR3 DNA reads as TGTGCCAGCAGCTTGGTGGGAGAAGCCTACGAGCAGTACTTC.

J is TRBJ1-1 and V is TRBV7-9, with a tentative D call TRBD1 (6 bases). The CDR3 runs 14 residues. Germline V CDR1 and CDR2: SEHNR, FQNEAQ (reference sequence). Deletions cut 5 bases from V and 3 bases from J, with 13 bases between. CDR3 nucleotide sequence: TGTGCCAGCAGCCGCCCGGACAGCTACACTGAAGCTTTCTTT. Encoded protein: CASSRPDSYTEAFF.

The V and J genes are TRBV11-2 and TRBJ1-6; TRBD1 matches 7 bases. The CDR3 is 13 residues long. The V and J ends lost 8 bases and 3 bases, in that order; junction bases with no gene match: 1. Germline V gives CDR1 SGHAT, CDR2 FQNNGV. The CDR3, as DNA: TGTGCCAGCCGGGACAGCTATAATTCACCCCTCCACTTT. It is translated as CASRDSYNSPLHF.

The rearrangement joins TRBV5-6 to TRBJ1-2; 8 positions agree with TRBD1. CDR1 SGHDT and CDR2 YYEEEE come from the germline V gene. This CDR3 is built from 15 residues. Losses at the gene ends were 4 bases for V and 4 bases for J; bases not matched to a gene: 9. CDR3 bases: TGTGCCAGCAGCGCGGGTAACAGGGGGGCCTATGGCTACACCTTC. Its protein product is CASSAGNRGAYGYTF.

This clone was seen once. The chain employs TRBV5-4 and TRBJ1-2, with 8 bases lining up with TRBD1. This CDR3 has 14 residues. The V gene end was trimmed by 4 bases and the J gene end by 4 bases; junction bases not matched to a gene: 6. The germline gives CDR1 SGHNT, CDR2 YYREEE (reference sequence). The DNA of the CDR3 is TGTGCCAGCAGCACAGGGGGATTTCGCTATGGCTACACCTTC. It specifies CASSTGGFRYGYTF.

The rearrangement joins TRBV3-1 (or the pseudogene TRBV3-2) to TRBJ1-4; 8 nucleotides agree with TRBD1. After removal of 0 bases from V and 10 bases from J, the junction contained 10 bases not matched to a gene. This CDR3 region has 16 residues. CDR1 and CDR2 from the germline V gene are LGHDT and YNNKEL (reference sequence). CDR3 nucleotide sequence: TGTGCCAGCAGCCAAGAAAAAGGAGGACAGGGTGGAAAACTGTTTTTT. It specifies CASSQEKGGQGGKLFF.

This rearrangement joins TRBV3-1 (or the pseudogene TRBV3-2) to TRBJ1-1, with D possibly TRBD1 on 5 matching bases. Germline assignment: CDR1 LGHDT and CDR2 YNNKEL (reference sequence). The CDR3 consists of 14 residues. The ends were cut back, 4 bases at V and 4 bases at J, with 13 bases in the middle. CDR3 DNA: TGTGCCAGCAGCCCGAGCCAGGGCACCACTGAAGCTTTCTTT. Amino acids: CASSPSQGTTEAFF.